This TCR beta chain was found in a study of T cell responses to AZD1222 COVID-19 vaccine. The data were produced by immunoSEQ multiplex PCR, yet TCRdb's version contains in-frame clones alone and is incomplete. The repertoire consists of about 140,000 clones, with 90% to 95% occurring once and the leading ten covering more than 10%. This clone was seen only once. The antigen is not known. Study-wide results and limits: Spike-specific TCR depth and breadth grew after two AZD1222 doses. Regions 160-218 and 743-854 held dominance among vaccine-associated CD4 TCRs, which spanned spike.

This CDR3 contains 21 residues. Sequencing used peripheral blood, obtained after recovery from COVID-19. The sequence was collected from an adult who had recovered from COVID-19. J is TRBJ2-6 and V is TRBV21-1. TRBV21-1 is recorded as a pseudogene. The CDR3 DNA reads TGTGCCAGCAGCAAAGGACGTGACGGACCGGATGGCTTGACTGGGGCCAACGTCCTGACTTTC. Translated, it gives CASSKGRDGPDGLTGANVLTF.